This T cell receptor beta chain came from a study of T cell repertoires in ileal Crohn's disease. The sorted cells were lamina propria lymphocytes from surgical specimens, first isolated by density gradient. Patients were adults with ileal or ileocolonic Crohn's disease needing resection. The table came from immunoSEQ multiplex PCR; TCRdb's copy has only in-frame clones and leaves some out. Of a few thousand clones in the sample, roughly 75% are singletons; the top ten hold about 2.9%. Unmatched junction bases numbered 6, after V lost 10 bases and J lost 1 base. Germline values: CDR1 LNHDA, CDR2 SQIVND (reference sequence). This CDR3 has 13 residues. The study's findings and limits: High-frequency clones were more common in sorted CD8 than CD4 cells.

As for this clone: Antigen unknown.

The sequence was obtained from an adult with Crohn's disease. This chain joins TRBV19 and TRBJ1-1; 7 bases align to TRBD1. The sample consisted of CD4+ T cells sorted from the ileum. CDR3 coding DNA: TGTGCCACCTCGGACAGGACGAACACTGAAGCTTTCTTT. As protein: CATSDRTNTEAFF.